This section outlines one T cell receptor beta chain sequence together with its context. What it binds is unknown. Germline V gene sequence: CDR1 LGHNA, CDR2 YNFKEQ. V was clipped by 0 bases and J by 1 base; unmatched bases: 0. The CDR3 runs 16 residues. These data are taken from a study of cytomegalovirus exposure and HLA in healthy donors. The study's findings and limits: Reportedly, a later analysis found an Asian-associated ancestry cluster had fewer N-insertions than the approximately 670-donor mean.

At sampling all donors were nominally healthy, likely with unrecorded immune exposures. Vbeta (60) and Jbeta (13) primers were used in the PCR. Generated by immunoSEQ multiplex PCR, the TCRdb table keeps only in-frame clones and is missing some. The sample comprises some 160,000 clones, more than 60% of which are singletons, and under 9% rests with the top ten. The sequence derives from a woman aged 40 to 50 in good health and CMV-seropositive. Sequenced: PBMCs. The rearrangement links TRBV4-2 to TRBJ2-2; 9 bases map to TRBD2. The chain's CDR3 is CASSQDSGGNTGELFF. The CDR3 DNA sequence: TGTGCCAGCAGCCAAGATAGCGGGGGGAACACCGGGGAGCTGTTTTTT.